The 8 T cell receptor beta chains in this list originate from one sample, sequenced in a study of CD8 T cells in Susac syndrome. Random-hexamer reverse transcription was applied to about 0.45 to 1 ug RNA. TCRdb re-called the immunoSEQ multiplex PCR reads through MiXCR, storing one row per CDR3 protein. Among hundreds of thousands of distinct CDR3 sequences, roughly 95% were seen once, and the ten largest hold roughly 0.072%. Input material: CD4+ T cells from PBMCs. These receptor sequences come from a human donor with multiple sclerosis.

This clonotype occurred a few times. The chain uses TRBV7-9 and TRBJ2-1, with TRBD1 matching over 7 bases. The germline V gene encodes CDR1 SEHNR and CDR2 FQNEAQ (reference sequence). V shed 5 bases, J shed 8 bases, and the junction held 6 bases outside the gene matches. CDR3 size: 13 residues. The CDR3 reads CASSPGGRDEQFF. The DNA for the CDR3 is TGTGCCAGCAGCCCAGGGGGTAGGGATGAGCAGTTCTTC.

The CDR3 spells CSARVQGEATEAFF. The CDR3 bases are TGCAGTGCTAGAGTTCAGGGGGAGGCTACTGAAGCTTTCTTT. This chain joins TRBV20-1 and TRBJ1-1; TRBD1 matches at 7 bases. The CDR3 runs to 14 residues. Germline V gene sequence: CDR1 DFQATT, CDR2 SNEGSKA (reference sequence). The trim removed 1 base at V and 5 bases at J, leaving 7 bases unmatched.

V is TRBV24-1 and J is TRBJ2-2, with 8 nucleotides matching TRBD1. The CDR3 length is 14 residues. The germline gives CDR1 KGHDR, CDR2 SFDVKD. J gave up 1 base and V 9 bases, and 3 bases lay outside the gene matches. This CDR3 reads CATSGTGNTGELFF. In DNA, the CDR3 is TGTGCCACCTCCGGGACAGGGAACACCGGGGAGCTGTTTTTT.

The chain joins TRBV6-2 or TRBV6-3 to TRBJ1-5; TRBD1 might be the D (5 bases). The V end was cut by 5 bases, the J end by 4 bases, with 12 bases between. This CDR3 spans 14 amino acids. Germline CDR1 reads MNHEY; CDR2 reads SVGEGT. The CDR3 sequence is CASSQTDLNQPQHF. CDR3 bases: TGTGCCAGCAGTCAGACAGACCTAAATCAGCCCCAGCATTTT.

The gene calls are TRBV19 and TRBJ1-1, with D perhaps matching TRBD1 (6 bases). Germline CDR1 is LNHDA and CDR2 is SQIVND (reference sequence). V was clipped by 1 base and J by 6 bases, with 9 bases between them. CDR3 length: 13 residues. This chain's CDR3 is CASSIGDISEAFF. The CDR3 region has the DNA TGTGCCAGTAGTATAGGGGACATATCTGAAGCTTTCTTT.

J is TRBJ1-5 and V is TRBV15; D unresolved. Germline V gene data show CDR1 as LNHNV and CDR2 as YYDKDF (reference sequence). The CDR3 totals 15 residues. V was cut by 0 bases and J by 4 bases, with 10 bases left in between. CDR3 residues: CATSRELLANQPQHF. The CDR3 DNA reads TGTGCCACCAGCAGAGAACTCCTTGCTAATCAGCCCCAGCATTTT.

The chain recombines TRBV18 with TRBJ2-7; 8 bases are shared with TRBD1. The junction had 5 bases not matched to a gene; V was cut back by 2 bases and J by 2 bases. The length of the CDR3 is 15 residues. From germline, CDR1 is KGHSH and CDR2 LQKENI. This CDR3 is CASSPIQGGAYEQYF. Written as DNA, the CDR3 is TGTGCCAGCTCACCAATACAGGGGGGCGCCTACGAGCAGTACTTC.

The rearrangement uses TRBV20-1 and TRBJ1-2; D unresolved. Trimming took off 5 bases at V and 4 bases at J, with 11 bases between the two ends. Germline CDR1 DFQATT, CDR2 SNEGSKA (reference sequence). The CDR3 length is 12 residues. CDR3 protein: CSAPSGLYGYTF. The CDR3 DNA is TGCAGTGCTCCCTCGGGTCTCTATGGCTACACCTTC.